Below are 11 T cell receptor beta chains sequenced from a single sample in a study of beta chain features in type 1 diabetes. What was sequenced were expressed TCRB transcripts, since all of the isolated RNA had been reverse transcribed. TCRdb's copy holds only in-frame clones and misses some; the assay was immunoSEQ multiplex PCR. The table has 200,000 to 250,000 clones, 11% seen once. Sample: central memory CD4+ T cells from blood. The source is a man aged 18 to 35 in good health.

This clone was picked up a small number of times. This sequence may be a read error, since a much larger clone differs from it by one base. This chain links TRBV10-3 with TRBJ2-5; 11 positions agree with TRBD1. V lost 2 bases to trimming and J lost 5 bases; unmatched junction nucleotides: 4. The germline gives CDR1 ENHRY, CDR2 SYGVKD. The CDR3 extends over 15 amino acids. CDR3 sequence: CAISEGGQGVETQYF. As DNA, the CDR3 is TGTGCCATCAGTGAGGGGGGACAGGGGGTGGAGACCCAGTACTTC.

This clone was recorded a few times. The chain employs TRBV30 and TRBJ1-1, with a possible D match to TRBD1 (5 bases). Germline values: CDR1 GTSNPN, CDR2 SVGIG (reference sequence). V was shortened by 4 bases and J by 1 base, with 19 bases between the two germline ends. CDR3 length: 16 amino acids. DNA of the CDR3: TGTGCCTGGAATGAAAGGGGAGGGGTTTCGAACACTGAAGCTTTCTTT. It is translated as CAWNERGGVSNTEAFF. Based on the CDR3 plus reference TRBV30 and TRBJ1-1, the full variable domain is SQTIHQWPATLVQPVGSPLSLECTVEGTSNPNLYWYRQAAGRGLQLLFYSVGIGQISSEVPQNLSASRPQDRQFILSSKKLLLSDSGFYLCAWNERGGVSNTEAFFGQGTRLTVV.

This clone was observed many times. The CDR3 coding sequence is TGCGCCAGCCGAGCGGGAATAACCACAGATACGCAGTATTTT. It is translated as CASRAGITTDTQYF. This chain connects TRBV10-1 to TRBJ2-3; TRBD2 agrees at 7 bases. CDR3 size: 14 residues. Per the germline V gene, CDR1 is WNHNN and CDR2 is SYGVQD (reference sequence). V shed 8 bases, J shed 2 bases, and the junction held 7 bases outside the gene matches.

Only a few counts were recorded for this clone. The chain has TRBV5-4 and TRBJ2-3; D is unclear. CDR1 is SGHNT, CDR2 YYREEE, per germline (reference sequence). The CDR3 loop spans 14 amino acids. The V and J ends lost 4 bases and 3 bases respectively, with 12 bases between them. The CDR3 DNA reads TGTGCCAGCAGCGACCCTTCTAGAACAGATACGCAGTATTTT. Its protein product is CASSDPSRTDTQYF.

The CDR3 DNA sequence: TGCGCCAGCAGCTTGTTGGCAGGGAACACTGAAGCTTTCTTT. The encoded protein is CASSLLAGNTEAFF. The genes are TRBV5-1 and TRBJ1-1; D not certain. Germline V gene sequence: CDR1 SGHRS, CDR2 YFSETQ. This CDR3 has 14 amino acids. Trimming removed 1 base from V and 1 base from J, with 8 bases in between.

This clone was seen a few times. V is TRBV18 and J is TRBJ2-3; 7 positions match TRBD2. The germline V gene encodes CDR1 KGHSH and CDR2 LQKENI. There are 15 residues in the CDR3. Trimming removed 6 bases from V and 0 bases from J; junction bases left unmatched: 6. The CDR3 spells CASSASSGSTDTQYF. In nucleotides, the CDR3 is TGTGCCAGCTCGGCCTCTAGCGGTAGCACAGATACGCAGTATTTT.

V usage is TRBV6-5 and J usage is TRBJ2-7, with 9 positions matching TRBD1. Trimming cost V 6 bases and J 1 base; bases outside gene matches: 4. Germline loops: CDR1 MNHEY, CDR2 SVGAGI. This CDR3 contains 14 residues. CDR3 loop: CASRRGQGSYEQYF. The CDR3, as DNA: TGTGCCAGCAGAAGAGGACAGGGGTCCTACGAGCAGTACTTC.

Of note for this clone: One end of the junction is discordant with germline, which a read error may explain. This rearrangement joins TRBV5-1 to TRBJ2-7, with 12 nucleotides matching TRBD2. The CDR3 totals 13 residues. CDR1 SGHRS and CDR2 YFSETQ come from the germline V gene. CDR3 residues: CATRLAGAGEQYF. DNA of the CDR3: TGTGCCACCAGACTAGCGGGAGCGGGGGAGCAGTACTTC.

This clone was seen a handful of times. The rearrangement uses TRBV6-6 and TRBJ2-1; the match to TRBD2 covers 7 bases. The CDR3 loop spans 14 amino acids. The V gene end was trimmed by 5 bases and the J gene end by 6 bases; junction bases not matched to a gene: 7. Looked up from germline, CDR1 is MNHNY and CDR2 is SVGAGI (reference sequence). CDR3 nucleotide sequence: TGTGCCAGCAGTGGGCGGGGGAGCCGCAATGAGCAGTTCTTC. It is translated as CASSGRGSRNEQFF.

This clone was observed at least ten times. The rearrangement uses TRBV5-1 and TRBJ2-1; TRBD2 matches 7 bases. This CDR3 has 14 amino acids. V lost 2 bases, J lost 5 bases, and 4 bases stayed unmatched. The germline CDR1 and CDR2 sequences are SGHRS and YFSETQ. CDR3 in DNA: TGCGCCAGCAGCTTCGCGGGAGTTAACAATGAGCAGTTCTTC. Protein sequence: CASSFAGVNNEQFF. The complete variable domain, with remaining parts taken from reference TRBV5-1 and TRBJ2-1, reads KAGVTQTPRYLIKTRGQQVTLSCSPISGHRSVSWYQQTPGQGLQFLFEYFSETQRNKGNFPGRFSGRQFSNSRSEMNVSTLELGDSALYLCASSFAGVNNEQFFGPGTRLTVL.

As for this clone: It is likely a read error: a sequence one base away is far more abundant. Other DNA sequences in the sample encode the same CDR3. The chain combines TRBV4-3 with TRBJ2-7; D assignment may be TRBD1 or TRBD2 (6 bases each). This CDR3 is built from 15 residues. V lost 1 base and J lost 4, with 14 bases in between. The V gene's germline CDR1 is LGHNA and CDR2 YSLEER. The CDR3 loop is CASSQGLGGRYEQYF. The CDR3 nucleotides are TGCGCCAGCAGCCAAGGGCTTGGGGGGCGGTACGAGCAGTACTTC.